This record looks at one TCR beta chain sequence and its context. Libraries were prepared by immunoSEQ multiplex PCR; TCRdb keeps only in-frame clonotypes and omits some of them. The data show about 1,900,000 clones, over 85% seen once. Naive CD8 cells lacked CD45RO and underwent positive selection for CCR7, leaving out terminally differentiated effector memory CD45RA+ cells. Caucasian adults residing in Nashville, Tennessee made up all the donors. The data were obtained in a study of shared clonotypes between healthy human individuals. V shed 0 bases and J 4 bases; nucleotides not matched to a gene: 5. Per the germline V gene, CDR1 is SGHNT and CDR2 is YYREEE (reference sequence). There are 16 residues in the CDR3.

Material for sequencing was naive CD8+ T cells sorted from blood. The chain uses TRBV5-4 and TRBJ1-4, with 8 nucleotides matching TRBD1. The source is a man aged 18 to 30 in good health. The CDR3 sequence: CASSLALGQDNEKLFF. The CDR3 region has the DNA TGTGCCAGCAGCTTGGCCTTGGGACAGGATAATGAAAAACTGTTTTTT. Filled out from reference TRBV5-4 and TRBJ1-4, the complete variable domain reads ETGVTQSPTHLIKTRGQQVTLRCSSQSGHNTVSWYQQALGQGPQFIFQYYREEENGRGNFPPRFSGLQFPNYSSELNVNALELDDSALYLCASSLALGQDNEKLFFGSGTQLSVL.